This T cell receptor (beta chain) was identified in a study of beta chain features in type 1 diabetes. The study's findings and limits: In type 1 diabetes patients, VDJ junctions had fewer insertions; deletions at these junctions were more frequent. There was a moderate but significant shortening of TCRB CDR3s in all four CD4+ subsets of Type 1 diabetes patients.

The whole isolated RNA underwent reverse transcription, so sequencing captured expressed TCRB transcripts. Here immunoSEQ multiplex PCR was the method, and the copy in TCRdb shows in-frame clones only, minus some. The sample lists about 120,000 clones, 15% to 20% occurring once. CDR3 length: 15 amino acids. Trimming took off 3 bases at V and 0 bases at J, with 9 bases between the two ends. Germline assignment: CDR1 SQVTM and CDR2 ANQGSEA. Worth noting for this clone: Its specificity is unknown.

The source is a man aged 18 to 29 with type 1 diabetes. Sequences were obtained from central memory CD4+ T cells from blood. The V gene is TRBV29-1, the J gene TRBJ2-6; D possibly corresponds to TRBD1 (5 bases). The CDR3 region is CSVDQGSSGANVLTF. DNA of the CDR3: TGCAGCGTTGACCAGGGAAGCTCTGGGGCCAACGTCCTGACTTTC.